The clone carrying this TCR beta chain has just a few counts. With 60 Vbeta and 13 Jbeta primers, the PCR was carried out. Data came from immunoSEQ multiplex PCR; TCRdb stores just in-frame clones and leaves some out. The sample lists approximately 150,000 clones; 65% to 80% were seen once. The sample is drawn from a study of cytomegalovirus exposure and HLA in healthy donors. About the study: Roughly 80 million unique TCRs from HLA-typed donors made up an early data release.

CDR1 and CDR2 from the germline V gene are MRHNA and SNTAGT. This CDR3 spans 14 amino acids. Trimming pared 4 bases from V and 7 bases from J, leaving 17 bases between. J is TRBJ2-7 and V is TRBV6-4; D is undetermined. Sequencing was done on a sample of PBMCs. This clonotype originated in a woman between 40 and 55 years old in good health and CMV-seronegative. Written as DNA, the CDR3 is TGTGCCAGCAGTGCGGATTCCGGAACGAGGGAGCAGTACTTC. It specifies CASSADSGTREQYF.